The next 23 T cell receptor beta chains were all read from a single sample in a study of CD8 T cells in ankylosing spondylitis. TCRdb reprocessed the 5' RACE reads with MiXCR, giving one entry per CDR3 protein. The table records 130,000 or so distinct CDR3 sequences, 10% to 12% of them present only once. Material: blood, either unsorted or a sorted T cell fraction (not recorded which). The receptors originated from a female donor with ankylosing spondylitis or in good health (not recorded which).

This clonotype came up many times. CDR3 loop: CSVEAMGDRGLTYNEQFF. The CDR3 DNA is TGCAGCGTTGAAGCCATGGGGGACAGGGGATTGACCTACAATGAGCAGTTCTTC. The V gene is TRBV29-1, the J gene TRBJ2-1; TRBD1 matches 10 bases. The germline V gene has CDR1 SQVTM and CDR2 ANQGSEA. The junction had 11 bases not matched to a gene; V was cut back by 1 base and J by 2 bases. This CDR3 spans 18 amino acids.

This clonotype was recorded many times. This chain uses TRBV28 with TRBJ2-3; D assignment may be TRBD1 or TRBD2 (5 bases each). Germline CDR1 reads MDHEN; CDR2 reads SYDVKM. The CDR3 spans 13 residues. Trimming removed 5 bases from V and 2 bases from J, with 8 bases in between. The CDR3 nucleotides read TGTGCCAGCAGTCAGGGAGACACAGATACGCAGTATTTT. Amino acid sequence: CASSQGDTDTQYF.

This clonotype was detected many times. The V gene is TRBV20-1, the J gene TRBJ1-1; D gene ambiguous. CDR3 length equals 13 residues. V was cut by 5 bases and J by 7 bases, with 17 bases left in between. Germline values: CDR1 DFQATT, CDR2 SNEGSKA (reference sequence). The CDR3 sequence: CSAYDTLNGEAFF. CDR3 nucleotide sequence: TGCAGTGCTTATGACACTTTGAACGGTGAAGCTTTCTTT.

The table lists this clonotype with many counts. The chain carries TRBV12-3 or TRBV12-4 and TRBJ1-3, with TRBD1 matching 7 bases. This CDR3 is 15 amino acids long. J lost 4 bases, V lost 2 bases, and 5 bases had no gene match. CDR3 DNA: TGTGCCAGCAGTTTAAAGGGGGCAGGAGGAAACACCATATATTTT. Protein product: CASSLKGAGGNTIYF.

At least ten counts were recorded for this clonotype. The V call is TRBV5-5, the J call TRBJ2-3; the D call may be TRBD1 or TRBD2 (6 bases each). Germline assignment: CDR1 SGHKS and CDR2 YYEKEE (reference sequence). The germline V and J ends were trimmed by 1 base and 0 bases, with 9 bases remaining between them. The CDR3 sequence is 15 residues long. DNA for the CDR3: TGTGCCAGCAGCTTGAGGGGGGCAAGCACAGATACGCAGTATTTT. Its translation: CASSLRGASTDTQYF.

This clonotype was counted ten times or more. CDR3 loop: CASSFTRGQYEQYF. DNA of the CDR3: TGTGCCAGCAGCTTCACTCGGGGTCAGTACGAGCAGTACTTC. The chain couples TRBV7-2 to TRBJ2-7; tentatively, D is TRBD2 (5 bases). From germline, CDR1 is SGHTA and CDR2 FQGNSA. V gave up 3 bases and J gave up 4 bases, with 13 bases separating them. The CDR3 contains 14 residues.

This clonotype was detected ten times or more. The chain couples TRBV29-1 to TRBJ2-7; TRBD1 might be the D (6 bases). Trimming stripped 2 bases from V and 6 bases from J, with 14 bases between. The CDR3 totals 13 residues. Germline values: CDR1 SQVTM, CDR2 ANQGSEA. The chain's CDR3 is CSVERAGAREQYF. The CDR3 DNA reads as TGCAGCGTTGAACGGGCAGGGGCTCGCGAGCAGTACTTC.

Concerning this clonotype: This clone may be a read error of a much larger clone one base away. The V and J genes are TRBV3-1 and TRBJ2-7, with 8 nucleotides matching TRBD1. The CDR3 covers 13 residues. Germline V gene sequence: CDR1 LGHDT, CDR2 YNNKEL (reference sequence). J gave up 7 bases and V 0 bases, and 2 bases lay outside the gene matches. CDR3 sequence (DNA): TGTGCCAGCAGCCAAGAGACAGGGGAAGAGCAGTACTTC. Translating it yields CASSQETGEEQYF.

This clonotype came up many times. The chain is built from TRBV12-3 or TRBV12-4 and TRBJ1-2, with TRBD1 matching 7 bases. V shed 5 bases and J 4 bases; nucleotides not matched to a gene: 7. This CDR3 has 14 amino acids. CDR3 loop: CASSNPGTAYGYTF. Written as DNA, the CDR3 is TGTGCCAGCAGTAACCCCGGGACAGCCTATGGCTACACCTTC.

This clonotype was found many times. The chain has TRBV5-1 and TRBJ1-1; unclear D gene. From germline, CDR1 is SGHRS and CDR2 YFSETQ. The CDR3 contains 15 residues. V was pared by 3 bases and J by 0 bases, with 12 bases between. The CDR3 reads CASSWSATMNTEAFF. Here the CDR3 DNA reads TGCGCCAGCAGCTGGTCCGCAACGATGAACACTGAAGCTTTCTTT.

This clonotype occurred many times. The chain employs TRBV20-1 and TRBJ1-1, with D possibly matching TRBD1 (6 bases). The CDR3 length is 16 residues. Trimming removed 6 bases from V and 11 bases from J, with 31 bases in between. Germline V gene sequence: CDR1 DFQATT, CDR2 SNEGSKA (reference sequence). DNA for the CDR3: TGCAGTGCCCATCCTCGCGAGCGGGGGCGTGTGGGCAGGGCTTTCTTT. It encodes CSAHPRERGRVGRAFF.

This clonotype was recorded at least ten times. This rearrangement joins TRBV20-1 to TRBJ1-5, with 7 bases fitting TRBD1. Germline V lookup: CDR1 DFQATT, CDR2 SNEGSKA (reference sequence). The trim removed 6 bases at V and 4 bases at J, leaving 21 bases unmatched. The CDR3 covers 18 residues. As DNA, the CDR3 is TGCAGTGCCACAGACCAGAACAGGGGAGTTGGAAAGAATCAGCCCCAGCATTTT. It specifies CSATDQNRGVGKNQPQHF.

This clonotype came up many times. This sequence joins TRBV29-1 and TRBJ2-3; D remains unclear. The germline V gene encodes CDR1 SQVTM and CDR2 ANQGSEA. The CDR3 length is 12 residues. Trimming took 7 bases from V and 1 from J, leaving 9 bases between them. CDR3 DNA sequence: TGCAGCGAAGATTGGGGCACAGATACGCAGTATTTT. Protein: CSEDWGTDTQYF.

Many counts were recorded for this clonotype. This chain uses TRBV5-5 with TRBJ1-5; 10 nucleotides line up with TRBD1. V shed 3 bases, J shed 4 bases, and the junction held 7 bases outside the gene matches. Germline V gene data show CDR1 as SGHKS and CDR2 as YYEKEE (reference sequence). CDR3 length equals 16 residues. The DNA of the CDR3 is TGTGCCAGCAGCTGGGTAGGGACAGGGGCGAATCAGCCCCAGCATTTT. Translated: CASSWVGTGANQPQHF.

This clonotype was observed a few times. This chain uses TRBV30 with TRBJ2-3; a possible D gene is TRBD2 (5 bases). The CDR3 extends over 13 amino acids. Germline V lookup: CDR1 GTSNPN, CDR2 SVGIG (reference sequence). V gave up 1 base and J gave up 1 base, with 6 bases separating them. The CDR3 spells CAWSGAGTDTQYF. CDR3 in DNA: TGTGCCTGGAGTGGAGCGGGCACAGATACGCAGTATTTT.

The sample holds many counts of this clonotype. The V gene is TRBV20-1, the J gene TRBJ2-3; 7 bases map to TRBD2. Looked up from germline, CDR1 is DFQATT and CDR2 is SNEGSKA (reference sequence). V lost 1 base and J lost 2; bases outside the gene matches: 9. The length of the CDR3 is 16 residues. The CDR3 DNA follows: TGCAGTGCTAGAGCAGATTTCAGCGGGGACACAGATACGCAGTATTTT. It specifies CSARADFSGDTDTQYF.

This clonotype was seen at least ten times. V usage is TRBV29-1 and J usage is TRBJ1-5; D possibly corresponds to TRBD1 (6 bases). The V gene's germline CDR1 is SQVTM and CDR2 ANQGSEA. V was clipped by 5 bases and J by 0 bases, with 11 bases between them. This CDR3 spans 14 amino acids. CDR3: CSVTTGISNQPQHF. The CDR3 nucleotides are TGCAGCGTTACGACAGGAATTAGCAATCAGCCCCAGCATTTT.

This clonotype was observed at least ten times. V usage is TRBV5-1 and J usage is TRBJ2-1; 7 positions agree with TRBD1. Germline CDR1 and CDR2: SGHRS and YFSETQ. The CDR3 runs 15 residues. The V gene end was trimmed by 7 bases and the J gene end by 4 bases; junction bases not matched to a gene: 11. The CDR3 loop is CASQQTGSYYNEQFF. The CDR3 DNA follows: TGCGCCAGCCAACAGACAGGGAGCTATTACAATGAGCAGTTCTTC.

The chain joins TRBV28 to TRBJ2-5, with D possibly being TRBD2 (5 bases). From germline, CDR1 is MDHEN and CDR2 SYDVKM. Trimming shortened V by 7 bases and J by 4 bases, and 13 bases separated the two germline ends. The CDR3 is 13 residues long. For the CDR3, the DNA is TGTGCCAGCAACCTCGGACGGGGAGAGACCCAGTACTTC. Its protein is CASNLGRGETQYF.

This clonotype was detected ten times or more. DNA of the CDR3: TGTGCCAGCTCACTAGGACAGGGCGGGGAGCAGTACTTC. Amino acid sequence: CASSLGQGGEQYF. The rearrangement uses TRBV18 and TRBJ2-7, with TRBD1 matching 8 bases. The CDR3 loop spans 13 amino acids. Germline V gives CDR1 KGHSH, CDR2 LQKENI. Trimming cost V 4 bases and J 7 bases; bases outside gene matches: 6.

This clonotype occurred many times. The V gene is TRBV29-1, the J gene TRBJ2-6; a possible D gene is TRBD1 (6 bases). The CDR3 length is 12 residues. CDR1 and CDR2 from the germline V gene are SQVTM and ANQGSEA. CDR3: CSTGSGANVLTF. CDR3 coding DNA: TGCAGTACAGGGTCTGGGGCCAACGTCCTGACTTTC.

Ten or more counts support this clonotype. This chain joins TRBV7-9 and TRBJ1-5; D is possibly TRBD1 (6 bases). This CDR3 is built from 16 residues. Germline CDR1 SEHNR, CDR2 FQNEAQ (reference sequence). V lost 1 base, J lost 3 bases, and 13 bases lay in between. CDR3 protein: CASSLVGGQTNQPQHF. The CDR3 region has the DNA TGTGCCAGCAGCTTAGTCGGCGGACAGACCAATCAGCCCCAGCATTTT. Supplemented by reference TRBV7-9 and TRBJ1-5, the full variable domain reads DTGVSQNPRHKITKRGQNVTFRCDPISEHNRLYWYRQTLGQGPEFLTYFQNEAQLEKSRLLSDRFSAERPKGSFSTLEIQRTEQGDSAMYLCASSLVGGQTNQPQHFGDGTRLSIL.

The sample holds many counts of this clonotype. The V call is TRBV5-1, the J call TRBJ1-2; unclear D gene. The V and J ends lost 0 bases and 2 bases respectively, with 8 bases between them. The CDR3 contains 14 residues. Germline V gene data show CDR1 as SGHRS and CDR2 as YFSETQ. In nucleotides, the CDR3 is TGCGCCAGCAGCTTGGTTGCCAGCAACTATGGCTACACCTTC. Translated: CASSLVASNYGYTF. The full variable domain, completed using reference TRBV5-1 and TRBJ1-2, is KAGVTQTPRYLIKTRGQQVTLSCSPISGHRSVSWYQQTPGQGLQFLFEYFSETQRNKGNFPGRFSGRQFSNSRSEMNVSTLELGDSALYLCASSLVASNYGYTFGSGTRLTVV.